The source of this T cell receptor beta chain is a study of control samples from healthy donors and cancer patients. The repertoire was sequenced with immunoSEQ multiplex PCR; TCRdb's copy has only in-frame clones and lacks some. The table has 350,000 to 450,000 clones, 80% to 95% seen once. This CDR3 spans 16 amino acids. Germline CDR1 reads LGHNA; CDR2 reads YSLEER. Trimming left V 0 bases short and J 3 bases short, with 11 bases between. Sequencing was carried out using PBMCs. The clonotype originates from a man between 40 and 49 years old with head and neck cancer. The gene calls are TRBV4-3 and TRBJ2-2; D perhaps matches TRBD2 (6 bases). DNA of the CDR3: TGCGCCAGCAGCCAAGAGGGTGGGAGGTACACCGGGGAGCTGTTTTTT. Its translation is CASSQEGGRYTGELFF.